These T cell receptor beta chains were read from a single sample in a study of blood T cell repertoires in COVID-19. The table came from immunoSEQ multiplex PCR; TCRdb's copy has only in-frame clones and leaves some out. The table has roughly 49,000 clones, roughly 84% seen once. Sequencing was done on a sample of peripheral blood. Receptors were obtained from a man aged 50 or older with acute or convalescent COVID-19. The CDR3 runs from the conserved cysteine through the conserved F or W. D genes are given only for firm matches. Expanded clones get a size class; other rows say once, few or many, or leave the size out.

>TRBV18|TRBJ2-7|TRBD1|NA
CASSRGQGITYEQYF
TGTGCCAGCTCACGTGGACAGGGTATTACCTACGAGCAGTACTTC
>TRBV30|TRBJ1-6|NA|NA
CACSTPGLVIHF
TGTGCCTGCAGCACCCCAGGCTTAGTTATCCACTTT
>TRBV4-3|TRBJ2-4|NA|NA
CASSQDWAAKNIQYF
TGCGCCAGCAGCCAGGATTGGGCGGCCAAAAACATTCAGTACTTC
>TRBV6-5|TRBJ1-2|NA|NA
CASSYSGREEYGYTF
TGTGCCAGCAGTTACTCGGGCAGGGAAGAGTATGGCTACACCTTC
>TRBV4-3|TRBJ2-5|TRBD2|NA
CASSQVSAGGGETQYF
TGCGCCAGCAGCCAAGTGTCCGCGGGAGGTGGTGAGACCCAGTACTTC
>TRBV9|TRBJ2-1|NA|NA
CASSPRFGVPYNEQFF
TGTGCCAGCAGCCCCCGGTTCGGGGTCCCCTACAATGAGCAGTTCTTC
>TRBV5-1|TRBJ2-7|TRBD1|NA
CASSVGTAYEQYF
TGCGCCAGCAGCGTTGGGACAGCCTACGAGCAGTACTTC
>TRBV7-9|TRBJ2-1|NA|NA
CASSTGTKTYNEQFF
TGTGCCAGCAGCACCGGGACAAAAACCTACAATGAGCAGTTCTTC
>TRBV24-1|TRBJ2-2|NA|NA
CATSDTGWGLTGELFF
TGTGCCACCAGTGACACAGGGTGGGGTCTTACCGGGGAGCTGTTTTTT
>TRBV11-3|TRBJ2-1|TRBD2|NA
CASSLPGGTSGIAEQFF
TGTGCCAGCAGCCTACCCGGGGGGACTAGCGGGATTGCTGAGCAGTTCTTC
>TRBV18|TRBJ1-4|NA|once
CASSPARPGGERRTNEKLFF
TGTGCCAGCTCACCAGCCCGTCCGGGGGGGGAAAGACGAACTAATGAAAAACTGTTTTTT
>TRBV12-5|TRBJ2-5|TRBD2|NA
CASGAGLAGETQYF
TGTGCTAGTGGTGCGGGACTAGCGGGAGAGACCCAGTACTTC
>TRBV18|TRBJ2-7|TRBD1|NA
CASSPQRTGGLEQYF
TGTGCCAGCTCACCACAACGGACAGGGGGTTTGGAGCAGTACTTC
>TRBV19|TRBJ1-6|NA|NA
CASRTSSSYNSPLHF
TGTGCCAGTAGGACTTCGAGCTCCTATAATTCACCCCTCCACTTT
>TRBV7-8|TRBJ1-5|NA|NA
CASSLTTGQPNRPQHF
TGTGCCAGCAGCTTAACGACAGGCCAACCCAACCGGCCCCAGCATTTT
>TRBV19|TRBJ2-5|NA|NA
CASNQGSQETQYF
TGTGCCAGTAATCAGGGGAGCCAAGAGACCCAGTACTTC
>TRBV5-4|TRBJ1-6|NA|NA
CARYVLLETGHNSPLHF
TGTGCCAGATACGTACTGCTTGAAACAGGGCACAATTCACCCCTCCACTTT
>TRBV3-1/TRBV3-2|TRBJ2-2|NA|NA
CASSRQTAANTGELFF
TGTGCCAGCAGCCGTCAGACAGCTGCGAACACCGGGGAGCTGTTTTTT
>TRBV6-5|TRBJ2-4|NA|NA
CASCWGVKNIQYF
TGTGCCAGCTGTTGGGGGGTCAAAAACATTCAGTACTTC
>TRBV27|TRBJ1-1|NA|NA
CASSRGGGWGYTEAFF
TGTGCCAGCAGCCGTGGCGGGGGCTGGGGTTACACTGAAGCTTTCTTT
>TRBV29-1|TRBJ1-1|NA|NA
CSVAQGNRDTEAFF
TGCAGCGTTGCCCAGGGGAATAGGGACACTGAAGCTTTCTTT
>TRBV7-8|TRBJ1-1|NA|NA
CASSRDRGAEAFF
TGTGCCAGCAGCCGTGACCGAGGCGCTGAAGCTTTCTTT
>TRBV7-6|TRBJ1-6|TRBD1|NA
CASSLGTGGGNSPLHF
TGTGCCAGCAGCTTGGGGACAGGGGGCGGGAATTCACCCCTCCACTTT
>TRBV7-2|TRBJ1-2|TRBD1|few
CASSSKTGGSYTF
TGTGCCAGCAGCTCGAAGACAGGGGGGAGCTACACCTTC
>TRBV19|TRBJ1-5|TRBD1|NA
CASTRTGADLQPQHF
TGTGCCAGTACCAGGACAGGGGCGGATTTACAGCCCCAGCATTTT
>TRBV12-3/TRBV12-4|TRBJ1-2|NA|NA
CASLRGYGYTF
TGTGCCAGCTTGCGGGGGTATGGCTACACCTTC
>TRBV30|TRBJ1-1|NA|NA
CAWSRQGGTEAFF
TGTGCCTGGAGTCGGCAGGGAGGTACTGAAGCTTTCTTT
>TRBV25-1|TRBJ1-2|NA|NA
CASRGVKGGTYGYTF
TGTGCCAGCAGGGGGGTGAAAGGAGGGACCTATGGCTACACCTTC
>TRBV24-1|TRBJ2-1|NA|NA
CATSDGSASSYNEQFF
TGTGCCACCAGTGATGGAAGCGCAAGCTCCTACAATGAGCAGTTCTTC
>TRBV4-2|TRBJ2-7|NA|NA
CASSQDLGSYEQYF
TGTGCCAGCAGCCAAGATCTAGGCTCCTACGAGCAGTACTTC
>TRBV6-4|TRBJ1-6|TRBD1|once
CASSTTGDNSPLHF
TGTGCCAGCAGTACGACAGGGGATAATTCACCCCTCCACTTT
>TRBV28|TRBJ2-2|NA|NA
CASSLRGGPKTGELFF
TGTGCCAGCAGTTTAAGGGGAGGACCGAAAACCGGGGAGCTGTTTTTT
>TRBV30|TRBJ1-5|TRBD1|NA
CAWADRENDLQHF
TGTGCCTGGGCCGACAGGGAAAATGATCTCCAGCATTTT
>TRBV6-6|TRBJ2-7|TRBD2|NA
CASSLAEFYEQYF
TGTGCCAGCAGTCTAGCGGAATTCTACGAGCAGTACTTC
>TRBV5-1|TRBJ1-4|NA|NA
CASSLDNNEKLFF
TGCGCCAGCAGCCTGGACAATAATGAAAAACTGTTTTTT